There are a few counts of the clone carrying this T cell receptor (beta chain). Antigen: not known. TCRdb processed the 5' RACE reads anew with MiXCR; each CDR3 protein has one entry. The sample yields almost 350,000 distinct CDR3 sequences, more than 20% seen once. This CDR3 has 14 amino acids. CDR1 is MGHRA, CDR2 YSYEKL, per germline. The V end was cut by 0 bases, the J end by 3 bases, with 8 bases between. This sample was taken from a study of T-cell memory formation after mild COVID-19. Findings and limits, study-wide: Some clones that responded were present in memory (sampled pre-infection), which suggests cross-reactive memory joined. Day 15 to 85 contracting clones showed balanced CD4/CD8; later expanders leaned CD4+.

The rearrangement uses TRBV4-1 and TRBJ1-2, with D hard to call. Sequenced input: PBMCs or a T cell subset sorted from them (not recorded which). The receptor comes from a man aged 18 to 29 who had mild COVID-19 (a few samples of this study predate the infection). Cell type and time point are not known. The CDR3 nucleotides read TGCGCCAGCAGCCAAGATTTTTTGGACTATGGCTACACCTTC. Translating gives CASSQDFLDYGYTF.